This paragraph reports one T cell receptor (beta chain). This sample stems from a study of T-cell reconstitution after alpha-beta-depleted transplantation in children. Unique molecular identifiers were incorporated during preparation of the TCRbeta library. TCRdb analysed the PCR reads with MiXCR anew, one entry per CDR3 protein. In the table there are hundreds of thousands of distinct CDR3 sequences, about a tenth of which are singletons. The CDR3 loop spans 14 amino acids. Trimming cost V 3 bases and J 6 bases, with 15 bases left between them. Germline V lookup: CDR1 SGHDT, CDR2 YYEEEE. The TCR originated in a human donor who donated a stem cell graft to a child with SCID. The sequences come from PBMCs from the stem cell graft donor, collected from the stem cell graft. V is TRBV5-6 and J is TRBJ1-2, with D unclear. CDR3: CASSSPGEKNGYTF. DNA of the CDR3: TGTGCCAGCAGCTCTCCGGGAGAGAAAAATGGCTACACCTTC.